The clone carrying this T cell receptor beta chain was found a few times. Its antigen is not identified. The PCR had 60 Vbeta and 13 Jbeta primers. Measured with immunoSEQ multiplex PCR; TCRdb has only the in-frame clones, and not every one. This table holds around 130,000 clones, over 75% found once. This record belongs to a study of cytomegalovirus exposure and HLA in healthy donors. Across the study: Ancestry clustering placed 70% to 90% of roughly 400 genotyped donors in the Caucasian-associated cluster.

General study findings and limits: Earlier findings revealed that most TCR beta V segments proved productive either about 90% or about 30% of the time. Common viral pathogens (according to a later analysis) appeared linked to several of the most significant clusters. Upon later analysis, TCR association rates were observed to vary by HLA locus, being highest for DRB1 and lowest for HLA-C.

V was pared by 5 bases and J by 2 bases, with 11 bases between. This CDR3 comprises 14 residues. The V gene's germline CDR1 is SNHLY and CDR2 FYNNEI. The sequenced material came from PBMCs. The clonotype originates from a man younger than 40 in good health and CMV-seronegative. The chain links TRBV2 to TRBJ2-3; D gene uncertain. Here the CDR3 reads CASSQSMATDTQYF. In DNA form, the CDR3 reads TGTGCCAGCAGTCAGTCCATGGCCACAGATACGCAGTATTTT.